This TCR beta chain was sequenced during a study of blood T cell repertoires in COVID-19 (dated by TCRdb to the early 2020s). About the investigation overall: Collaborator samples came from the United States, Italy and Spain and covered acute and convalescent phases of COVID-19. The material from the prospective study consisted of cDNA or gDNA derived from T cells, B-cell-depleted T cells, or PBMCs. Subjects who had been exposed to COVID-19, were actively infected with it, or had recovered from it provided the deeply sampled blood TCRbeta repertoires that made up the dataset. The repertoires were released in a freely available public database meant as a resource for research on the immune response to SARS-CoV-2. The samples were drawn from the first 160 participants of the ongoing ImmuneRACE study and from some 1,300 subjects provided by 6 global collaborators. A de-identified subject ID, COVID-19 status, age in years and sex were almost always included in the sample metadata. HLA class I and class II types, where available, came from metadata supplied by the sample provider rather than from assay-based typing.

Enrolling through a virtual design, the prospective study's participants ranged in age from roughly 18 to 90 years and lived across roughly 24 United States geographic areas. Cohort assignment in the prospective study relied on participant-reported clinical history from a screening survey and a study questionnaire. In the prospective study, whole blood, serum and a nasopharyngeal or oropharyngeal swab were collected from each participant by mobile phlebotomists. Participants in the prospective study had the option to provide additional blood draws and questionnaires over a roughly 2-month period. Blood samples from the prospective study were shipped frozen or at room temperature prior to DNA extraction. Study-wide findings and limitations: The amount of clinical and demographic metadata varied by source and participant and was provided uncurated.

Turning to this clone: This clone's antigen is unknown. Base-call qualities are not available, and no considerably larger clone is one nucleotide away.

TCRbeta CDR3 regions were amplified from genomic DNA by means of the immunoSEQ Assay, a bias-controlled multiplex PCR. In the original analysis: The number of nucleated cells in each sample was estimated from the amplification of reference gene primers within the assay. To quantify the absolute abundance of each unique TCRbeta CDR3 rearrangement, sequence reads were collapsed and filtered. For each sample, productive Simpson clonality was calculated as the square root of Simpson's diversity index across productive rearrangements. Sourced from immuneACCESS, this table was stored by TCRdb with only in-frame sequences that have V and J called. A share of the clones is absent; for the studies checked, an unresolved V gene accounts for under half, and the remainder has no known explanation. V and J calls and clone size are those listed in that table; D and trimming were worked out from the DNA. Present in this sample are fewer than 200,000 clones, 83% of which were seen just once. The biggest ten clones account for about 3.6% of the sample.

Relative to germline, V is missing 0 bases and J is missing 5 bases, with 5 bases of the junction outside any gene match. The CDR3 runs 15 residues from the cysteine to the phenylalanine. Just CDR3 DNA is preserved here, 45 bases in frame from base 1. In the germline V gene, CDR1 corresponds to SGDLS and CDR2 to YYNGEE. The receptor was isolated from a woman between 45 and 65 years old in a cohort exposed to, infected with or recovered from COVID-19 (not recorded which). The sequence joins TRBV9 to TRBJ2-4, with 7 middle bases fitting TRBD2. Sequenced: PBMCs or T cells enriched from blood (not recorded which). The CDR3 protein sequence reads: CASSVDGTNENIQYF. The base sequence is TGTGCCAGCAGCGTAGACGGGACTAACGAAAACATTCAGTACTTC.